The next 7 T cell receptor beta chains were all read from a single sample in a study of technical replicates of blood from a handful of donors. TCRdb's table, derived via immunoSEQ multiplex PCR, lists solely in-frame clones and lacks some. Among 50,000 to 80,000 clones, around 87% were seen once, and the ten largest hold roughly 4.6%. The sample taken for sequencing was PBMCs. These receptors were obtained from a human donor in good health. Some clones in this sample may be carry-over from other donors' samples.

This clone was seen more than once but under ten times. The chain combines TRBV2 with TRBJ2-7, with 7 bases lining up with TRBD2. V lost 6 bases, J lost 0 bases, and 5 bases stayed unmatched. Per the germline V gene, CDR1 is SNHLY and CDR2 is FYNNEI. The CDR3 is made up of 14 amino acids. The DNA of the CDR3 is TGTGCCAGCAGAGATACTAGCGTCTCCTACGAGCAGTACTTC. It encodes CASRDTSVSYEQYF.

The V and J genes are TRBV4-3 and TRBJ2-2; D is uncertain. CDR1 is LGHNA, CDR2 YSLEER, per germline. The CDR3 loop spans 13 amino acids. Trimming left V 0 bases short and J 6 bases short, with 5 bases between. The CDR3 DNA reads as TGCGCCAGCAGCCAAGAAACGGCCGGGGAGCTGTTTTTT. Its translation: CASSQETAGELFF.

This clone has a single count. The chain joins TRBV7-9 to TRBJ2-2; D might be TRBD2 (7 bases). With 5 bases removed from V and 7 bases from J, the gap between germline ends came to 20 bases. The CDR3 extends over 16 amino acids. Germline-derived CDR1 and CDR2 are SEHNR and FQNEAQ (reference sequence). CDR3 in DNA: TGTGCCAGCAGCCCCACTAGCGCTGAAGGGGGCGGGGAGCTGTTTTTT. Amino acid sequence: CASSPTSAEGGGELFF. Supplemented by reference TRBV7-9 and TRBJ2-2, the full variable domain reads DTGVSQNPRHKITKRGQNVTFRCDPISEHNRLYWYRQTLGQGPEFLTYFQNEAQLEKSRLLSDRFSAERPKGSFSTLEIQRTEQGDSAMYLCASSPTSAEGGGELFFGEGSRLTVL.

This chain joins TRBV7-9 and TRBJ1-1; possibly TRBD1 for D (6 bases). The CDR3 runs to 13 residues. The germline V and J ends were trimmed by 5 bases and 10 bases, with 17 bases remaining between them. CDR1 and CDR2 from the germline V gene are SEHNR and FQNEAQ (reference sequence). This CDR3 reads CASSDLSGVGAFF. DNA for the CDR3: TGTGCCAGCAGCGACCTTTCAGGGGTTGGAGCTTTCTTT.

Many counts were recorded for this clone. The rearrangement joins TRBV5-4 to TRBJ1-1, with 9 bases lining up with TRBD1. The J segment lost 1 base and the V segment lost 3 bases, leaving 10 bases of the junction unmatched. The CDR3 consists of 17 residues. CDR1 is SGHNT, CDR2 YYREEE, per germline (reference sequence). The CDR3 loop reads CASSSGTGSKRNTEAFF. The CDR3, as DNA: TGTGCCAGCAGCTCCGGGACAGGGAGCAAACGGAACACTGAAGCTTTCTTT.

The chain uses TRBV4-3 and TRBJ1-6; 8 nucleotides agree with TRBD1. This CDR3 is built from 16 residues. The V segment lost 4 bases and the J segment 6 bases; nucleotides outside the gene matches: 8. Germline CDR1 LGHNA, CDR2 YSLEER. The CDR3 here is CASSRDVQGANSPLHF. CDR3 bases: TGCGCCAGCAGCCGAGACGTCCAGGGGGCTAATTCACCCCTCCACTTT.

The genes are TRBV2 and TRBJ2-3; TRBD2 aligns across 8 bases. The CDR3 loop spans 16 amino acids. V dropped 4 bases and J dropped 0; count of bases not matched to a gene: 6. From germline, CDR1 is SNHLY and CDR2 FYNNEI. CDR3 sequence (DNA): TGTGCCAGCAGTGTACGACCGGGGGGGAGCACAGATACGCAGTATTTT. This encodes CASSVRPGGSTDTQYF.